The next 2 T cell receptor beta chains were all read from a single sample in a study of identifying expanded T cells in peripheral blood. Here immunoSEQ multiplex PCR was the method, and the copy in TCRdb shows in-frame clones only, minus some. The sample carries about 53,000 clones, roughly four fifths recorded once. Sequencing used blood. These TCRs come from a person aged 18 to 70 in good health.

The V gene is TRBV4-1, the J gene TRBJ2-3, with D perhaps TRBD2 (6 bases). The V end lost 1 base, the J end lost 2 bases, and 13 bases lay between the germline ends. Germline V gene lookup returns CDR1 MGHRA and CDR2 YSYEKL. The CDR3 runs to 16 residues. The chain's CDR3 is CASSQAPGRHTDTQYF. CDR3 DNA: TGCGCCAGCAGCCAAGCCCCAGGGAGGCACACAGATACGCAGTATTTT.

The V call is TRBV29-1, the J call TRBJ2-1; D unclear. Trimming stripped 7 bases from V and 2 bases from J, with 6 bases between. Per germline, CDR1 SQVTM and CDR2 ANQGSEA. This CDR3 has 11 amino acids. CDR3 sequence (DNA): TGCAGCGGGTGGACCTACAATGAGCAGTTCTTC. This gives the protein CSGWTYNEQFF.